These 10 T cell receptor beta chains were all obtained from the same sample, sequenced in a study of response to subunit inactivated influenza vaccine (dated by TCRdb to the late 2010s). Libraries were constructed by RT-PCR. The reads were generated on an Illumina HiSeq 2500. The public reads were reanalyzed by TCRdb: fastp trimming at Q25, MiXCR alignment, in-frame beta chains only. Rows with one shared CDR3 protein collapse into an entry with the most common genes and DNA. Recorded for this sample are just under 550,000 distinct CDR3 sequences; 20% to 25% of them occurred a single time. 2.5% to 3% of the sample lies in the top ten. The sample also formed part of further work on T cells expressing NK-cell markers. From that second study: The TCR beta cDNA libraries were made using 5'RACE template switching, a step that added both a universal primer site and unique molecular identifiers.

The sample in question was CD4+ T cells sorted from PBMCs, obtained 11 to 12 days after vaccination. The receptors were sampled from a man between 45 and 60 years old who received an inactivated influenza vaccine. Donor details come from another sample of the same person, matched by shared clones.

The genes are TRBV25-1 and TRBJ2-2, with D maybe TRBD2 (5 bases). Trimming cost V 6 bases and J 6 bases, with 11 bases left between them. The CDR3 has 13 amino acids. Germline-derived CDR1 and CDR2 are MGHDK and SYGVNS. The CDR3 DNA is TGTGCCAGCAGCCGTTGGGAGTCCGGGGAGCTGTTTTTT. This sequence encodes CASSRWESGELFF.

The chain is built from TRBV6-1 and TRBJ1-2; D call uncertain. The V end lost 5 bases, the J end lost 4 bases, and 14 bases lay between the germline ends. The length of the CDR3 is 14 residues. The V gene's germline CDR1 is MNHNS and CDR2 SASEGT. CDR3 in amino acids: CASSTTRAGYGYTF. The CDR3 DNA follows: TGTGCCAGCAGTACGACACGGGCAGGCTATGGCTACACCTTC.

V gene TRBV20-1 combines with J gene TRBJ1-6; the D gene is possibly TRBD1 (6 bases). The germline V gene encodes CDR1 DFQATT and CDR2 SNEGSKA (reference sequence). Trimming pared 2 bases from V and 7 bases from J, leaving 15 bases between. This CDR3 region has 15 residues. The CDR3 sequence: CSARTQGLVNSPLHF. The CDR3 region has the DNA TGCAGTGCTAGAACTCAGGGGCTTGTGAATTCACCCCTCCACTTT.

This clonotype has a handful of counts. This chain joins TRBV28 and TRBJ1-1; D uncertain. This CDR3 has 14 residues. Germline V gives CDR1 MDHEN, CDR2 SYDVKM. Trimming cost V 4 bases and J 5 bases, with 14 bases left between them. CDR3: CASSSPGGRTEAFF. The DNA for the CDR3 is TGTGCCAGCAGTTCCCCCGGTGGTAGGACTGAAGCTTTCTTT.

The chain recombines TRBV9 with TRBJ1-2; D is unresolved. This CDR3 has 14 amino acids. V shed 3 bases and J shed 8 bases, with 17 bases lying between them. Germline CDR1 is SGDLS and CDR2 is YYNGEE. The CDR3 bases are TGTGCCAGCAGCGGCCGAAACATGGCTTGGGGCTACACCTTC. It encodes CASSGRNMAWGYTF. The full variable domain, rest sourced from reference TRBV9 and TRBJ1-2, is DSGVTQTPKHLITATGQRVTLRCSPRSGDLSVYWYQQSLDQGLQFLIQYYNGEERAKGNILERFSAQQFPDLHSELNLSSLELGDSALYFCASSGRNMAWGYTFGSGTRLTVV.

The chain is built from TRBV7-8 and TRBJ2-3; 10 bases fit TRBD2. This CDR3 has 16 residues. After removal of 1 base from V and 3 bases from J, the junction contained 4 bases not matched to a gene. Germline loops: CDR1 SGHVS, CDR2 FQNEAQ. Written as DNA, the CDR3 is TGTGCCAGCAGCTTAGAACTAGCGGGAAGAACAGATACGCAGTATTTT. It is translated as CASSLELAGRTDTQYF.

This chain joins TRBV5-1 and TRBJ2-2; TRBD2 matches 8 bases. The CDR3 runs 18 residues. J gave up 1 base and V 3 bases, and 11 bases lay outside the gene matches. The germline CDR1 and CDR2 sequences are SGHRS and YFSETQ. The CDR3 nucleotides read TGCGCCAGCAGCTGGGAGCCTCAGCGGGGGCGGAACACCGGGGAGCTGTTTTTT. Translating gives CASSWEPQRGRNTGELFF.

The V and J genes are TRBV20-1 and TRBJ2-1, with D unresolved. Trimming cost V 1 base and J 7 bases, with 5 bases left between them. CDR1 DFQATT and CDR2 SNEGSKA come from the germline V gene (reference sequence). This CDR3 has 11 amino acids. CDR3 nucleotides: TGCAGTGCTAGAGCGGCTAATGAGCAGTTCTTC. Protein: CSARAANEQFF.

V is TRBV5-1 and J is TRBJ1-2; 9 bases are a match to TRBD1. The germline gives CDR1 SGHRS, CDR2 YFSETQ. This CDR3 contains 13 residues. The V and J ends lost 3 bases and 7 bases, in that order; junction bases with no gene match: 4. The chain's CDR3 is CASSYQDRGGYTF. CDR3 DNA sequence: TGCGCCAGCAGCTACCAGGACAGGGGTGGCTACACCTTC.

The chain carries TRBV4-3 and TRBJ1-6, with 7 bases identical to TRBD1. The V gene end was trimmed by 1 base and the J gene end by 7 bases; junction bases not matched to a gene: 1. Germline CDR1 LGHNA, CDR2 YSLEER. The CDR3 runs to 14 residues. CDR3 protein: CASSQGDRNSPLHF. As DNA, the CDR3 is TGCGCCAGCAGCCAAGGGGACAGAAATTCACCCCTCCACTTT.